This passage covers 9 T cell receptor beta chains from one sample sequenced in a study of cytomegalovirus exposure and HLA in healthy donors. Primers included in the PCR were 60 Vbeta and 13 Jbeta primers. The method was immunoSEQ multiplex PCR; TCRdb's version includes in-frame clones alone and lacks a portion of them. The sample has 110,000 to 150,000 clones, about 80% seen once. Sequenced sample: PBMCs. These receptors were obtained from a female donor in good health and CMV-seronegative.

The genes are TRBV7-9 and TRBJ2-5; a possible D gene is TRBD1 (5 bases). Trimming took off 1 base at V and 1 base at J, with 16 bases between the two ends. Germline V gene lookup returns CDR1 SEHNR and CDR2 FQNEAQ (reference sequence). The CDR3 covers 17 residues. CDR3: CASSLDGAYTRQETQYF. The CDR3, as DNA: TGTGCCAGCAGCTTAGATGGGGCATATACACGCCAAGAGACCCAGTACTTC.

A note on this clone: The same CDR3 can be traced to other DNA sequences in this sample. The chain is built from TRBV6-1 and TRBJ1-5; maybe TRBD1 (6 bases). CDR1 MNHNS and CDR2 SASEGT come from the germline V gene. Trimming took off 5 bases at V and 3 bases at J, with 14 bases between the two ends. The CDR3 has 15 residues. CDR3 sequence (DNA): TGTGCCAGCAGTAAAGAAGGACAGTTCAATCAGCCCCAGCATTTT. Protein: CASSKEGQFNQPQHF.

The chain employs TRBV15 and TRBJ2-7; 8 nucleotides agree with TRBD2. Germline CDR1 and CDR2: LNHNV and YYDKDF (reference sequence). V gave up 0 bases and J gave up 3 bases; unmatched junction bases: 4. The CDR3 runs to 15 residues. CDR3 DNA: TGTGCCACCAGCAGAGATGGAACTAGCGGCTACGAGCAGTACTTC. Its protein product is CATSRDGTSGYEQYF.

The chain is built from TRBV27 and TRBJ1-2; 10 nucleotides align to TRBD1. Per the germline V gene, CDR1 is MNHEY and CDR2 is SMNVEV (reference sequence). J was trimmed by 2 bases and V by 5 bases; bases with no gene match: 5. This CDR3 is built from 15 residues. The CDR3 nucleotides read TGTGCCAGCAGTCGCCGGGACAGGGGAAACTATGGCTACACCTTC. Its translation is CASSRRDRGNYGYTF.

V gene TRBV19 combines with J gene TRBJ1-1; D is possibly TRBD1 (6 bases). V lost 6 bases, J lost 8 bases, and 19 bases lay in between. In germline, CDR1 is LNHDA, CDR2 SQIVND (reference sequence). This CDR3 comprises 14 residues. For the CDR3, the DNA is TGTGCCAGTAGCGACTCCTGGGACAATGTAGAAGCTTTCTTT. Residues: CASSDSWDNVEAFF. The whole variable domain, filled in from reference TRBV19 and TRBJ1-1, reads DGGITQSPKYLFRKEGQNVTLSCEQNLNHDAMYWYRQDPGQGLRLIYYSQIVNDFQKGDIAEGYSVSREKKESFPLTVTSAQKNPTAFYLCASSDSWDNVEAFFGQGTRLTVV.

The chain combines TRBV30 with TRBJ2-1, with TRBD1 matching over 7 bases. Germline V gene lookup returns CDR1 GTSNPN and CDR2 SVGIG (reference sequence). V lost 4 bases, J lost 6 bases, and 15 bases stayed unmatched. CDR3 length: 16 amino acids. The CDR3 here is CAWNPKDRPGSNEQFF. In DNA form, the CDR3 reads TGTGCCTGGAACCCCAAGGACAGGCCGGGGAGCAATGAGCAGTTCTTC.

Worth noting for this clone: Compared with germline, one end of the junction differs, possibly owing to a read error. The gene calls are TRBV7-2 and TRBJ1-2; D remains ambiguous. Germline V lookup: CDR1 SGHTA, CDR2 FQGNSA. The CDR3 contains 14 residues. The CDR3 reads CASSYISELYGYPF. Written as DNA, the CDR3 is TGTGCCAGCAGCTACATATCGGAGCTCTATGGCTACCCCTTC. Based on the CDR3 plus reference TRBV7-2 and TRBJ1-2, the full variable domain is GAGVSQSPSNKVTEKGKDVELRCDPISGHTALYWYRQSLGQGLEFLIYFQGNSAPDKSGLPSDRFSAERTGGSVSTLTIQRTQQEDSAVYLCASSYISELYGYPFGSGTRLTVV.

The count of this clone is one. The chain employs TRBV30 and TRBJ2-7; 9 nucleotides align to TRBD1. Trimming at V came to 3 bases and at J to 3 bases, leaving 3 bases not matched to a gene. The CDR3 extends over 13 amino acids. Germline values: CDR1 GTSNPN, CDR2 SVGIG (reference sequence). CDR3 in DNA: TGTGCCTGGAGGAGACAGGGGGTCTACGAGCAGTACTTC. Encoded protein: CAWRRQGVYEQYF.

The chain employs TRBV27 and TRBJ2-6; 11 bases are shared with TRBD1. Germline trimming cut 2 bases from V and 5 bases from J; bases unmatched to any gene: 26. The CDR3 runs 24 residues. The V gene's germline CDR1 is MNHEY and CDR2 SMNVEV (reference sequence). This CDR3 reads CASSLKGQGARFVGGVVRANVLTF. The CDR3 DNA reads as TGTGCCAGCAGTTTAAAAGGACAGGGGGCGCGGTTTGTGGGGGGAGTAGTAAGGGCCAACGTCCTGACTTTC.